A single sample is the source of the 26 T cell receptor beta chains below, sequenced in a study of blood T cell repertoires in COVID-19. Clones were sequenced by immunoSEQ multiplex PCR, and TCRdb holds only the in-frame ones, with some missing. The sample has under 200,000 clones; about 85% are singletons. What was sequenced was peripheral blood. Receptors were obtained from a woman older than 75 with acute or convalescent COVID-19.

This clone was counted a few times. The V and J genes are TRBV5-6 and TRBJ1-6; no definite D call. Trimming stripped 1 base from V and 3 bases from J, with 5 bases between. Germline values: CDR1 SGHDT, CDR2 YYEEEE. This CDR3 has 14 residues. The CDR3 DNA follows: TGTGCCAGCAGCTTGTCCGTCTATAATTCACCCCTCCACTTT. This sequence encodes CASSLSVYNSPLHF.

The chain recombines TRBV5-4 with TRBJ1-2; tentatively, D is TRBD1 (5 bases). Germline V gives CDR1 SGHNT, CDR2 YYREEE (reference sequence). This CDR3 contains 15 residues. Trimming left V 2 bases short and J 4 bases short, with 15 bases between. CDR3 sequence: CASSFPGGVSYGYTF. The CDR3 DNA sequence: TGTGCCAGCAGCTTTCCGGGAGGGGTGAGCTATGGCTACACCTTC.

A few counts support this clone. V usage is TRBV7-2 and J usage is TRBJ2-7; TRBD2 agrees at 8 bases. Unmatched junction bases numbered 6, after V lost 6 bases and J lost 5 bases. This CDR3 has 13 amino acids. CDR1 and CDR2 from the germline V gene are SGHTA and FQGNSA. This chain's CDR3 is CASRSAGADEQYF. The CDR3 DNA reads TGTGCCAGCAGGTCAGCGGGGGCCGACGAGCAGTACTTC.

The chain joins TRBV6-5 to TRBJ2-1; TRBD2 matches at 7 bases. This CDR3 contains 16 residues. V lost 4 bases to trimming and J lost 6 bases; unmatched junction nucleotides: 12. CDR1 is MNHEY, CDR2 SVGAGI, per germline. DNA for the CDR3: TGTGCCAGCAGTTGGTTTGGCGGGAGTATCGCCAATGAGCAGTTCTTC. This sequence encodes CASSWFGGSIANEQFF.

The chain recombines TRBV7-6 with TRBJ2-3; D is ambiguous. The germline gives CDR1 SGHVS, CDR2 FNYEAQ. The length of the CDR3 is 15 residues. The V end lost 0 bases, the J end lost 4 bases, and 11 bases lay between the germline ends. The CDR3: CASSLAGSGADTQYF. The CDR3 DNA sequence: TGTGCCAGCAGCTTAGCCGGGTCGGGTGCAGATACGCAGTATTTT.

The chain couples TRBV6-5 to TRBJ1-1; TRBD1 might be the D (6 bases). Germline CDR1 and CDR2: MNHEY and SVGAGI. The CDR3 consists of 12 residues. Trimming took 6 bases from V and 10 from J, leaving 15 bases between them. The DNA for the CDR3 is TGTGCCAGCAGGACTGGGGGCGAAGGAGCTTTCTTT. Amino acids: CASRTGGEGAFF.

The gene calls are TRBV6-5 and TRBJ2-7; D is uncertain. CDR1 is MNHEY, CDR2 SVGAGI, per germline. This CDR3 is built from 14 residues. V lost 2 bases and J 6 bases, leaving 14 bases between the germline ends. The CDR3 sequence: CASSYAPTSREQYF. The CDR3 bases are TGTGCCAGCAGTTACGCCCCTACTTCTCGCGAGCAGTACTTC.

This clone has a single count. The chain uses TRBV7-2 and TRBJ1-1; D gene unclear. The CDR3 is 14 amino acids. V was pared by 7 bases and J by 0 bases, with 12 bases between. Germline CDR1 is SGHTA and CDR2 is FQGNSA. CDR3 amino acids: CASKADKMNTEAFF. DNA for the CDR3: TGTGCCAGCAAAGCCGACAAGATGAACACTGAAGCTTTCTTT. The whole variable domain, filled in from reference TRBV7-2 and TRBJ1-1, reads GAGVSQSPSNKVTEKGKDVELRCDPISGHTALYWYRQSLGQGLEFLIYFQGNSAPDKSGLPSDRFSAERTGGSVSTLTIQRTQQEDSAVYLCASKADKMNTEAFFGQGTRLTVV.

This clone was counted a single time. The chain carries TRBV2 and TRBJ1-3; possibly TRBD1 for D (5 bases). Looked up from germline, CDR1 is SNHLY and CDR2 is FYNNEI. CDR3 size: 14 residues. V gave up 3 bases and J gave up 4 bases, with 10 bases separating them. The CDR3: CASSEGQAGNTIYF. The CDR3 nucleotides read TGTGCCAGCAGTGAGGGGCAAGCGGGAAACACCATATATTTT.

The J gene is TRBJ1-1, the V gene TRBV6-5, with D perhaps TRBD1 (6 bases). The ends were cut back, 7 bases at V and 4 bases at J, with 16 bases in the middle. The CDR3 runs to 14 residues. Germline values: CDR1 MNHEY, CDR2 SVGAGI. CDR3 region: CASNVGGASTEAFF. CDR3 DNA sequence: TGTGCCAGCAACGTTGGGGGGGCGAGCACTGAAGCTTTCTTT.

The V gene is TRBV5-1, the J gene TRBJ1-4; no clear D gene. There are 13 residues in the CDR3. V was trimmed by 1 base and J by 4 bases, leaving 5 bases between them. Germline V gene lookup returns CDR1 SGHRS and CDR2 YFSETQ. CDR3 coding DNA: TGCGCCAGCAGCTTGTCGGTTAATGAAAAACTGTTTTTT. Amino acids: CASSLSVNEKLFF.

The CDR3 sequence is CASSGRNLGKTEAFF. CDR3 in DNA: TGCGCCAGCAGTGGGAGGAACCTGGGGAAGACTGAAGCTTTCTTT. The J gene is TRBJ1-1, the V gene TRBV10-2; D is uncertain. V lost 4 bases and J 5 bases, leaving 17 bases between the germline ends. This CDR3 region has 15 residues. From germline, CDR1 is WSHSY and CDR2 SAAADI.

V is TRBV3-1 (or the pseudogene TRBV3-2) and J is TRBJ1-2, with a weak D call TRBD1 (5 bases). This CDR3 has 15 residues. V lost 6 bases and J lost 3, with 17 bases in between. CDR1 and CDR2 (germline): LGHDT, YNNKEL (reference sequence). CDR3 coding DNA: TGTGCCAGCAGTCTAGCGGGGGGGAGAGACTATGGCTACACCTTC. Translating gives CASSLAGGRDYGYTF.

CDR3: CASSPTREGEQFF. The CDR3 DNA reads as TGTGCCAGCAGCCCCACAAGGGAGGGTGAGCAGTTCTTC. The V call is TRBV7-6, the J call TRBJ2-1; 7 positions match TRBD2. Germline V gene data show CDR1 as SGHVS and CDR2 as FNYEAQ. V lost 5 bases to trimming and J lost 9 bases; unmatched junction nucleotides: 7. The CDR3 has 13 amino acids. Drawing the rest from reference TRBV7-6 and TRBJ2-1, the complete variable domain is GAGVSQSPRYKVTKRGQDVALRCDPISGHVSLYWYRQALGQGPEFLTYFNYEAQQDKSGLPNDRFSAERPEGSISTLTIQRTEQRDSAMYRCASSPTREGEQFFGPGTRLTVL.

This clone was counted a few times. The gene calls are TRBV3-1 (or the pseudogene TRBV3-2) and TRBJ2-7; possible D gene TRBD2, 5 bases. Germline CDR1 is LGHDT and CDR2 is YNNKEL (reference sequence). The ends were cut back, 2 bases at V and 1 base at J, with 9 bases in the middle. This CDR3 has 14 residues. The CDR3 loop reads CASSQRRQSYEQYF. The CDR3 DNA reads as TGTGCCAGCAGCCAAAGGAGGCAGTCCTACGAGCAGTACTTC.

This clone was counted a single time. The rearrangement links TRBV12-3 or TRBV12-4 to TRBJ2-1, with D tentatively TRBD1 (5 bases). CDR3 length: 13 amino acids. V was trimmed by 0 bases and J by 8 bases, leaving 8 bases between them. Written as DNA, the CDR3 is TGTGCCAGCAGTTTAGCCCAGGGCGATGAGCAGTTCTTC. Translated: CASSLAQGDEQFF.

V usage is TRBV6-6 and J usage is TRBJ2-7, with TRBD2 identical over 9 bases. The J segment lost 4 bases and the V segment lost 0 bases, leaving 7 bases of the junction unmatched. Germline V CDR1 and CDR2: MNHNY, SVGAGI (reference sequence). The CDR3 is 16 residues long. The CDR3: CASSYSLSGSRYEQYF. CDR3 sequence (DNA): TGTGCCAGCAGTTACTCTCTTAGCGGGAGTCGGTACGAGCAGTACTTC.

The V gene is TRBV7-2, the J gene TRBJ2-7, with 10 bases matching TRBD1. The CDR3 is 14 residues long. The V segment lost 5 bases and the J segment 5 bases; nucleotides outside the gene matches: 6. CDR1 is SGHTA, CDR2 FQGNSA, per germline. The CDR3 sequence is CASSARDRGNEQYF. CDR3 nucleotide sequence: TGTGCCAGCAGCGCCCGGGACAGGGGCAACGAGCAGTACTTC.

This clone was detected a few times. The rearrangement uses TRBV9 and TRBJ2-1; D uncertain. The CDR3 contains 17 residues. The V and J ends lost 0 bases and 0 bases respectively, with 13 bases between them. Germline CDR1 is SGDLS and CDR2 is YYNGEE. The CDR3 region has the DNA TGTGCCAGCAGCGTAGCCGGTGCGTTGAGCTCCTACAATGAGCAGTTCTTC. Protein: CASSVAGALSSYNEQFF.

The chain couples TRBV12-3 or TRBV12-4 to TRBJ2-7, with D tentatively TRBD1 (5 bases). V lost 3 bases, J lost 6 bases, and 12 bases lay in between. This CDR3 spans 13 amino acids. The DNA of the CDR3 is TGTGCCAGCAGTTTTGGGGCTAAGACCGAGCAGTACTTC. Translated, it gives CASSFGAKTEQYF.

This clone was detected only a few times. This chain joins TRBV5-1 and TRBJ1-1; D is undetermined. V was pared by 4 bases and J by 1 base, with 11 bases between. CDR1 SGHRS and CDR2 YFSETQ come from the germline V gene. The CDR3 runs 14 residues. CDR3 coding DNA: TGCGCCAGCAGCCTGATGAACAGGAACACTGAAGCTTTCTTT. This translates into CASSLMNRNTEAFF.

The J gene is TRBJ2-7, the V gene TRBV6-5, with D unresolved. CDR1 and CDR2 from the germline V gene are MNHEY and SVGAGI. V shed 6 bases and J shed 2 bases, with 5 bases lying between them. The CDR3 spans 11 residues. CDR3 bases: TGTGCCAGCAGAGCTGCCTACGAGCAGTACTTC. Translating it yields CASRAAYEQYF.

The sample holds one count of this clone. The chain is built from TRBV7-2 and TRBJ2-7; D is ambiguous. V was cut by 1 base and J by 9 bases, with 13 bases left in between. This CDR3 spans 13 amino acids. From germline, CDR1 is SGHTA and CDR2 FQGNSA. CDR3 sequence reads: CASSLGVSSGQYF. As DNA, the CDR3 is TGTGCCAGCAGCTTAGGCGTCTCCTCCGGGCAGTACTTC.

This clone was observed once. The chain is built from TRBV9 and TRBJ2-5, with TRBD1 identical over 8 bases. Trimming cost V 3 bases and J 5 bases; bases outside gene matches: 9. Germline CDR1 reads SGDLS; CDR2 reads YYNGEE. The CDR3 spans 15 residues. CDR3: CASSAGDRLGETQYF. CDR3 coding DNA: TGTGCCAGCAGCGCAGGGGACAGGCTAGGGGAGACCCAGTACTTC.

The chain links TRBV30 to TRBJ2-4; 13 bases map to TRBD2. The V segment lost 0 bases and the J segment 3 bases; nucleotides outside the gene matches: 5. The length of the CDR3 is 17 residues. Germline CDR1 and CDR2: GTSNPN and SVGIG (reference sequence). The DNA for the CDR3 is TGTGCCTGGAGTGTTTCAGGGACTAGCGGGGTCAAAAACATTCAGTACTTC. Translation: CAWSVSGTSGVKNIQYF.

V is TRBV20-1 and J is TRBJ1-2, with 7 bases lining up with TRBD1. The CDR3 length is 13 residues. Germline trimming cut 6 bases from V and 8 bases from J; bases unmatched to any gene: 12. CDR1 and CDR2 (germline): DFQATT, SNEGSKA (reference sequence). CDR3 amino acids: CSASSTGLKGYTF. For the CDR3, the DNA is TGCAGTGCCAGTTCGACAGGGTTGAAGGGCTACACCTTC.